Shown below are 31 T cell receptor beta chains from a single sample sequenced in a study of cytomegalovirus exposure and HLA in healthy donors (dated by TCRdb to 2016 to 2017). The receptor library was made with the immunoSEQ multiplex PCR assay. For the multiplex PCR, a mixture combining 60 forward primers for TCR Vbeta segments and 13 reverse primers for TCR Jbeta segments was used. The source is immuneACCESS, and TCRdb retained only in-frame sequences with V and J called. Part of the clones is not carried over; for the studies checked, unresolved V genes explain less than half of this, and the remainder is unexplained. The sample table records more than 150,000 clones; just under 80% of these occur just once. Jointly, the top ten make up 1% of the sample. Sequenced: PBMCs. The receptors shown here come from a woman aged 50 to 60 in good health and CMV-seropositive.

The rearrangement uses TRBV7-2 and TRBJ1-2; 10 nucleotides line up with TRBD1. The CDR3 spans 16 residues. V was pared by 0 bases and J by 7 bases, with 8 bases of the junction left unmatched. CDR1 is SGHTA and CDR2 is FQGNSA in the germline V gene. The CDR3 spells CASSLARDRGQGGYTF. CDR3 nucleotides: TGTGCCAGCAGCTTAGCTAGAGACAGGGGGCAGGGTGGCTACACCTTC.

The J gene is TRBJ1-4, the V gene TRBV5-1; D uncertain. CDR3 length equals 15 residues. The germline gives CDR1 SGHRS, CDR2 YFSETQ. Trimming shortened V by 2 bases and J by 3 bases, and 11 bases separated the two germline ends. The CDR3 region has the DNA TGCGCCAGCAGCTTTGGGAGGGAGCCTAATGAAAAACTGTTTTTT. Amino acid sequence: CASSFGREPNEKLFF.

The CDR3 DNA is TGTGCCAGCAGTTTCCCAGGCCAATATGGCTACACCTTC. Protein sequence: CASSFPGQYGYTF. The gene calls are TRBV28 and TRBJ1-2; D not certain. The CDR3 contains 13 residues. The germline V gene encodes CDR1 MDHEN and CDR2 SYDVKM. Trimming removed 3 bases from V and 5 bases from J, with 10 bases in between.

The CDR3 nucleotides are TGCGCCAGCAGCTTGGCGGACAGTTCAAGGGCTTTCTTT. Translated: CASSLADSSRAFF. This chain links TRBV5-1 with TRBJ1-1; D is possibly TRBD1 (6 bases). CDR1 is SGHRS, CDR2 YFSETQ, per germline. There are 13 residues in the CDR3. The V end lost 0 bases, the J end lost 11 bases, and 14 bases lay between the germline ends.

The rearrangement links TRBV6-5 to TRBJ2-5; D is perhaps TRBD2 (5 bases). The CDR3 has 15 residues. Trimming cost V 3 bases and J 5 bases, with 16 bases left between them. Germline loops: CDR1 MNHEY, CDR2 SVGAGI. The CDR3 DNA follows: TGTGCCAGCAGTTATTGGAGCGGTTCAGCGGAGACCCAGTACTTC. Translating gives CASSYWSGSAETQYF.

In this sample, this clone turned up a few times. The chain recombines TRBV4-3 with TRBJ1-1; 7 nucleotides match TRBD1. This CDR3 region has 15 residues. Trimming cost V 9 bases and J 5 bases; bases outside gene matches: 15. Germline V lookup: CDR1 LGHNA, CDR2 YSLEER. Here the CDR3 DNA reads TGCGCCAGTCGATCCCGGGACAGCTCTGCGACTGAAGCTTTCTTT. As protein: CASRSRDSSATEAFF.

This CDR3 is CASSFAGTAKYEQYF. DNA of the CDR3: TGTGCCAGCAGCTTCGCCGGGACAGCCAAGTACGAGCAGTACTTC. This chain joins TRBV11-2 and TRBJ2-7; the match to TRBD1 covers 7 bases. The V gene end was trimmed by 3 bases and the J gene end by 4 bases; junction bases not matched to a gene: 9. Looked up from germline, CDR1 is SGHAT and CDR2 is FQNNGV. This CDR3 spans 15 amino acids. Filled out from reference TRBV11-2 and TRBJ2-7, the complete variable domain reads EAGVAQSPRYKIIEKRQSVAFWCNPISGHATLYWYQQILGQGPKLLIQFQNNGVVDDSQLPKDRFSAERLKGVDSTLKIQPAKLEDSAVYLCASSFAGTAKYEQYFGPGTRLTVT.

This clone turned up a few times. The gene calls are TRBV9 and TRBJ2-5; D unresolved. CDR1 SGDLS and CDR2 YYNGEE come from the germline V gene. This CDR3 has 16 residues. The V end lost 0 bases, the J end lost 1 base, and 13 bases lay between the germline ends. The CDR3 region is CASSVDGYGSQETQYF. For the CDR3, the DNA is TGTGCCAGCAGCGTAGATGGTTATGGTAGCCAAGAGACCCAGTACTTC.

This clone was counted between two and nine times. V gene TRBV27 combines with J gene TRBJ2-1, with 12 nucleotides matching TRBD2. The CDR3 is 14 amino acids. Germline CDR1 and CDR2: MNHEY and SMNVEV (reference sequence). The V gene end was trimmed by 5 bases and the J gene end by 9 bases; junction bases not matched to a gene: 5. CDR3 sequence reads: CASSPSGGAGEQFF. For the CDR3, the DNA is TGTGCCAGCAGTCCTAGCGGGGGGGCGGGTGAGCAGTTCTTC.

Worth noting for this clone: A read error may account for a junction end that differs from germline. V is TRBV7-9 and J is TRBJ1-2; the match to TRBD1 covers 9 bases. Germline CDR1 reads SEHNR; CDR2 reads FQNEAQ (reference sequence). CDR3 size: 16 residues. The CDR3: CSSSSGTGPGFYGYTF. The CDR3 coding sequence is TGTTCCAGCAGCTCAGGGACAGGGCCGGGATTCTATGGCTACACCTTC. Filled out from reference TRBV7-9 and TRBJ1-2, the complete variable domain reads DTGVSQNPRHKITKRGQNVTFRCDPISEHNRLYWYRQTLGQGPEFLTYFQNEAQLEKSRLLSDRFSAERPKGSFSTLEIQRTEQGDSAMYLCSSSSGTGPGFYGYTFGSGTRLTVV.

This chain's CDR3 is CASSLAGQGAGTEAFF. CDR3 in DNA: TGCGCCAGCAGCTTGGCGGGACAGGGGGCTGGCACTGAAGCTTTCTTT. The V and J genes are TRBV5-1 and TRBJ1-1; TRBD1 matches 12 bases. J lost 4 bases, V lost 0 bases, and 4 bases had no gene match. CDR3 length: 16 residues. Germline values: CDR1 SGHRS, CDR2 YFSETQ.

This clone was detected once. The chain is built from TRBV15 and TRBJ2-7; 8 nucleotides align to TRBD1. CDR3 size: 16 residues. CDR1 and CDR2 from the germline V gene are LNHNV and YYDKDF (reference sequence). The ends lost 4 bases at V and 2 bases at J; junction bases unmatched: 10. The CDR3 coding sequence is TGTGCCACCAGCATCTACGGACAGGGACTCGCCTACGAGCAGTACTTC. Translated: CATSIYGQGLAYEQYF.

This CDR3 is CASSFGDSYEQYF. CDR3 nucleotides: TGCGCCAGCAGCTTTGGGGACAGCTACGAGCAGTACTTC. The chain carries TRBV5-1 and TRBJ2-7; TRBD1 matches 7 bases. With V trimmed by 2 bases and J by 3 bases, 2 bases remained unmatched. Looked up from germline, CDR1 is SGHRS and CDR2 is YFSETQ. The CDR3 extends over 13 amino acids.

In this sample, this clone turned up once. The V call is TRBV5-6, the J call TRBJ2-3, with no clear D. This CDR3 is built from 13 residues. CDR1 and CDR2 (germline): SGHDT, YYEEEE. Trimming took off 6 bases at V and 0 bases at J, with 8 bases between the two ends. The CDR3: CASTLRSTDTQYF. CDR3 sequence (DNA): TGTGCCAGCACCCTCCGGAGCACAGATACGCAGTATTTT.

The chain carries TRBV28 and TRBJ1-2, with D tentatively TRBD1 (6 bases). Germline CDR1 is MDHEN and CDR2 is SYDVKM. The V end was cut by 1 base, the J end by 6 bases, with 9 bases between. CDR3 length equals 13 residues. The DNA for the CDR3 is TGTGCCAGCAGTTTATCGGACAGAAATGGCTACACCTTC. This translates into CASSLSDRNGYTF.

A word on this clone: At one boundary the junction diverges from the germline segment, which might be a read error. The chain is built from TRBV7-9 and TRBJ2-3, with TRBD2 matching 10 bases. The CDR3 runs to 16 residues. Germline CDR1 and CDR2: SEHNR and FQNEAQ (reference sequence). Here the CDR3 DNA reads TGTTCCAGCAGCTTTCTAGCGGGGGCCAACACAGATACGCAGTATTTT. This gives the protein CSSSFLAGANTDTQYF.

The chain carries TRBV27 and TRBJ2-7; D might be TRBD2 (6 bases). Germline loops: CDR1 MNHEY, CDR2 SMNVEV (reference sequence). The CDR3 sequence is 15 residues long. Trimming cost V 2 bases and J 1 base, with 12 bases left between them. In DNA form, the CDR3 reads TGTGCCAGCAGTTTAGTGGGGACTTCATCCTACGAGCAGTACTTC. Residues: CASSLVGTSSYEQYF.

The CDR3 DNA reads as TGTGCCAGCAGTTTAACCAGGGTGACTTTCTTT. This sequence encodes CASSLTRVTFF. The chain combines TRBV28 with TRBJ1-1, with D possibly matching TRBD1 (5 bases). The ends were cut back, 2 bases at V and 12 bases at J, with 10 bases in the middle. This CDR3 is 11 amino acids long. The germline V gene encodes CDR1 MDHEN and CDR2 SYDVKM.

The chain uses TRBV7-3 and TRBJ1-1; unclear D gene. In germline, CDR1 is SGHTA, CDR2 FQGTGA. The CDR3 has 15 amino acids. Trimming pared 3 bases from V and 3 bases from J, leaving 14 bases between. CDR3 DNA: TGTGCCAGCAGCTTGACCGGGTCCCGGGACACTGAAGCTTTCTTT. Its protein is CASSLTGSRDTEAFF.

The genes are TRBV7-8 and TRBJ1-1; a weak D match, TRBD1 (5 bases). Germline V gene lookup returns CDR1 SGHVS and CDR2 FQNEAQ. Trimming shortened V by 6 bases and J by 4 bases, and 18 bases separated the two germline ends. The CDR3 totals 15 residues. The CDR3 sequence: CASSPTQAHVTEAFF. The CDR3 DNA follows: TGTGCCAGCAGTCCCACACAGGCTCATGTCACTGAAGCTTTCTTT.

The V gene is TRBV28, the J gene TRBJ1-1, with 8 nucleotides matching TRBD1. V shed 7 bases and J 7 bases; nucleotides not matched to a gene: 11. The CDR3 loop spans 14 amino acids. Germline V gene data show CDR1 as MDHEN and CDR2 as SYDVKM. Here the CDR3 DNA reads TGTGCCAGCACCCTCGGGATAACAGGGGGTGAAGCTTTCTTT. It specifies CASTLGITGGEAFF.

This chain connects TRBV14 to TRBJ1-1, with TRBD1 matching over 7 bases. The CDR3 is 13 residues long. Germline CDR1 SGHDN, CDR2 FVKESK. J was trimmed by 5 bases and V by 3 bases; bases with no gene match: 3. CDR3 bases: TGTGCCAGCAGCCACAGGGGGATGACTGAAGCTTTCTTT. Amino acid sequence: CASSHRGMTEAFF. The entire variable domain, with the rest obtained from reference TRBV14 and TRBJ1-1, is as follows: EAGVTQFPSHSVIEKGQTVTLRCDPISGHDNLYWYRRVMGKEIKFLLHFVKESKQDESGMPNNRFLAERTGGTYSTLKVQPAELEDSGVYFCASSHRGMTEAFFGQGTRLTVV.

The rearrangement uses TRBV19 and TRBJ1-2; TRBD1 aligns across 12 bases. V lost 4 bases to trimming and J lost 4 bases; unmatched junction nucleotides: 7. This CDR3 has 16 amino acids. CDR1 is LNHDA, CDR2 SQIVND, per germline (reference sequence). CDR3 sequence: CASSTPGTGGGYGYTF. The CDR3 nucleotides read TGTGCCAGTAGTACCCCCGGGACAGGGGGCGGCTATGGCTACACCTTC.

V usage is TRBV18 and J usage is TRBJ2-2, with 11 bases aligning to TRBD2. CDR1 and CDR2 from the germline V gene are KGHSH and LQKENI. V gave up 2 bases and J gave up 0 bases; unmatched junction bases: 5. The CDR3 has 18 residues. In DNA, the CDR3 is TGTGCCAGCTCACCAATCCTAGCGGGGGGCCCGAACACCGGGGAGCTGTTTTTT. Its protein is CASSPILAGGPNTGELFF. The complete variable domain, with remaining parts taken from reference TRBV18 and TRBJ2-2, reads NAGVMQNPRHLVRRRGQEARLRCSPMKGHSHVYWYRQLPEEGLKFMVYLQKENIIDESGMPKERFSAEFPKEGPSILRIQQVVRGDSAAYFCASSPILAGGPNTGELFFGEGSRLTVL.

J is TRBJ2-2 and V is TRBV6-1; 7 bases line up with TRBD2. In germline, CDR1 is MNHNS, CDR2 SASEGT. The CDR3 is made up of 14 amino acids. Unmatched junction bases numbered 3, after V lost 6 bases and J lost 2 bases. This CDR3 is CASRRGTNTGELFF. The CDR3, as DNA: TGTGCCAGCAGGCGGGGGACCAACACCGGGGAGCTGTTTTTT.

As regards this clone: Germline and junction disagree at one end, which may indicate a read error. This chain uses TRBV7-2 with TRBJ2-7, with 7 bases matching TRBD1. Germline-derived CDR1 and CDR2 are SGHTA and FQGNSA. The CDR3 contains 15 residues. As DNA, the CDR3 is TGTGCCAGCAGCTTAGGAGGGGGCGCAGTCTACGGGCAGTACTTC. Translated, it gives CASSLGGGAVYGQYF.

This sequence joins TRBV6-6 and TRBJ2-1, with TRBD1 as a possible D gene (6 bases). CDR3 length equals 12 residues. CDR1 is MNHNY, CDR2 SVGAGI, per germline (reference sequence). V dropped 3 bases and J dropped 15 bases, with 15 bases sitting between them. The CDR3 nucleotides are TGTGCCAGCAGTTATGTACCGGGACAACCGTTCTTC. It yields the protein CASSYVPGQPFF.

The chain combines TRBV27 with TRBJ2-6; no firm D call. The V end lost 5 bases, the J end lost 4 bases, and 9 bases lay between the germline ends. CDR1 and CDR2 (germline): MNHEY, SMNVEV (reference sequence). This CDR3 is 14 amino acids long. DNA of the CDR3: TGTGCCAGCAGTCAGGTTGCCGGGGCCAACGTCCTGACTTTC. Its protein product is CASSQVAGANVLTF.

The chain joins TRBV12-5 to TRBJ2-1, with TRBD2 identical over 13 bases. CDR3 length: 15 amino acids. CDR1 LGHNT and CDR2 FRNRAP come from the germline V gene. J gave up 9 bases and V 5 bases, and 7 bases lay outside the gene matches. CDR3 region: CASGRGLAGDREQFF. The CDR3 nucleotides are TGTGCTAGTGGTCGTGGACTAGCGGGAGATCGTGAGCAGTTCTTC.

The chain recombines TRBV14 with TRBJ1-2; D possibly corresponds to TRBD1 (5 bases). The CDR3 extends over 16 amino acids. Germline V gene sequence: CDR1 SGHDN, CDR2 FVKESK. The V and J ends lost 0 bases and 8 bases respectively, with 19 bases between them. The CDR3 coding sequence is TGTGCCAGCAGCCAAGATGGAACACCAAGGGGAGGGGGCTACACCTTC. The encoded protein is CASSQDGTPRGGGYTF.

The chain employs TRBV7-2 and TRBJ2-7, with D tentatively TRBD1 (6 bases). The CDR3 spans 16 residues. Looked up from germline, CDR1 is SGHTA and CDR2 is FQGNSA. Trimming took 2 bases from V and 7 from J, leaving 21 bases between them. The CDR3 bases are TGTGCCAGCAGCTTATACGGACCCATTTCACAGGGAGAGCAGTACTTC. Protein product: CASSLYGPISQGEQYF.